This T cell receptor (beta chain) is from a study of CD8 T cells in Susac syndrome. On this clonotype: The target antigen is unknown.

Study-level points and caveats: In Susac patients, clonal expansion was not detected in CD4+ cells. An acknowledgment was made by the study that its TCR sequencing and HLA analysis involved relatively few individuals.

RNA was extracted with the RNeasy kit, and a quantity of about 0.45 to 1 ug was reverse transcribed using random hexamers. An immunoSEQ multiplex PCR generated amplified TCR beta CDR3 products spanning 54 Vbeta and 13 Jbeta. TCRdb passed the immunoSEQ multiplex PCR reads through MiXCR, listing each CDR3 protein once. The data contain 210,000 or so distinct CDR3 sequences, around 93% of them singletons. Trimming left V 1 base short and J 1 base short, with 5 bases between. The CDR3 contains 14 residues. The specimen sequenced was CD4+ T cells from PBMCs. V gene TRBV12-3 or TRBV12-4 combines with J gene TRBJ1-5; unclear D gene. The origin of this receptor is a human donor with Susac syndrome. Here the CDR3 reads CASSLGTSNQPQHF. The DNA for the CDR3 is TGTGCCAGCAGTTTAGGAACAAGCAATCAGCCCCAGCATTTT.